A selection of T cell receptor beta chains follows, all from one sample in a study of blood T cell repertoires in COVID-19. Here immunoSEQ multiplex PCR was the method, and the copy in TCRdb shows in-frame clones only, minus some. There are some 350,000 clones in the sample; 90% occur only once, and 6.5% lies in the top ten. Sequencing input: peripheral blood. These receptors were taken from a man aged 18 to 29 with active or convalescent COVID-19. CDR3s include the opening cysteine and the closing phenylalanine or tryptophan. D genes are given only for firm matches. Clone size, where shown, is once, few, many, or a class for clones that have expanded.

V	J	D	size	DNA	CDR3
TRBV11-2	TRBJ1-4	-	-	TGTGCCAGCAGCTTGACACCTCATGTCACTGAAAAACTGTTTTTT	CASSLTPHVTEKLFF
TRBV19	TRBJ1-4	-	-	TGTGCCAGTAGTGTGGGACACCCAACTAATGAAAAACTGTTTTTT	CASSVGHPTNEKLFF
TRBV11-1	TRBJ1-3	-	-	TGTGCCAGCAGCCCCCTGGAGGAAACTGGAAACACCATATATTTT	CASSPLEETGNTIYF
TRBV5-1	TRBJ1-3	-	-	TGCGCCAGCAGCTGGAGTCGGGGAGCTGGAAACACCATATATTTT	CASSWSRGAGNTIYF
TRBV6-2/TRBV6-3	TRBJ1-5	TRBD1	-	TGTGCCAGCAGTTACACCCCTACGACAGGGGAACAGCCCCAGCATTTT	CASSYTPTTGEQPQHF
TRBV27	TRBJ2-7	-	-	TGTGCCAGCAGGAACATGTTAGGGGTTAGTGAGCAGTACTTC	CASRNMLGVSEQYF
TRBV19	TRBJ2-1	-	-	TGTGCCAGTAGACAAGACACCCCACCTTACAATGAGCAGTTCTTC	CASRQDTPPYNEQFF
TRBV15	TRBJ2-1	TRBD2	-	TGTGCCACCAGCAGAGATCGGGGTCCTAGCGGGGCCTACAATGAGCAGTTCTTC	CATSRDRGPSGAYNEQFF
TRBV11-3	TRBJ2-1	-	-	TGTGCCAGCAGCTTAGACTCGCGGGGGCTCGGCAATGAGCAGTTCTTC	CASSLDSRGLGNEQFF
TRBV5-6	TRBJ1-4	-	-	TGTGCCAGCAGCTTGGTGACAGGTGTTAATGAAAAACTGTTTTTT	CASSLVTGVNEKLFF
TRBV14	TRBJ1-2	TRBD1	-	TGTGCCAGCAAAATCCTCCCGGGACAGGGACAACTTAACTATGGCTACACCTTC	CASKILPGQGQLNYGYTF
TRBV19	TRBJ2-2	-	-	TGTGCCAGTAAAAAGGCAGGGGTTCCCGGGGAGCTGTTTTTT	CASKKAGVPGELFF
TRBV5-1	TRBJ2-3	-	-	TGCGCCAGCAGCTGGGGCCCGAATACGCAGTATTTT	CASSWGPNTQYF
TRBV7-8	TRBJ2-7	TRBD1	-	TGTGCCAGCAGCTTAGGGACAGGCTACGAGCAGTACTTC	CASSLGTGYEQYF
TRBV9	TRBJ1-6	TRBD1	-	TGTGCCAGCAGCTTCGGGACAGGGGGCGGCTCCTATAATTCACCCCTCCACTTT	CASSFGTGGGSYNSPLHF
TRBV9	TRBJ1-3	-	-	TGTGCCAGCAGCGGAGGGCGGAACACCATATATTTT	CASSGGRNTIYF
TRBV7-2	TRBJ1-1	-	-	TGTGCCAGCAGCCCCCTACAGGGTACGACTGAAGCTTTCTTT	CASSPLQGTTEAFF
TRBV7-3	TRBJ2-6	TRBD1	-	TGTGCCAGCAGCTTAACAAGTAGGGCAGGGGGTAGGGCTGGGGCCAACGTCCTGACTTTC	CASSLTSRAGGRAGANVLTF
TRBV6-2/TRBV6-3	TRBJ1-5	-	-	TGTGCCAGCAGTTACCCGCCGGACAGTAGCAATCAGCCCCAGCATTTT	CASSYPPDSSNQPQHF
TRBV28	TRBJ1-1	-	-	TGTGCCAGCAGCCCGGACAGTAACACTGAAGCTTTCTTT	CASSPDSNTEAFF
TRBV18	TRBJ2-2	TRBD1	once	TGTGCCAGCTCACCCGACAGGGGGCGTCCCACCGGGGAGCTGTTTTTT	CASSPDRGRPTGELFF
TRBV9	TRBJ2-1	-	-	TGTGCCAGCAGCGTTAGCACTCAACCCCCCTACAATGAGCAGTTCTTC	CASSVSTQPPYNEQFF
TRBV6-2/TRBV6-3	TRBJ2-3	TRBD1	-	TGTGCCAGCAGTTACATTCGGGGACAGGACAACACAGATACGCAGTATTTT	CASSYIRGQDNTDTQYF
TRBV6-2/TRBV6-3	TRBJ2-7	-	-	TGTGCCAGCAGTTACTCCATGGTACAGGGTTCCTACGAGCAGTACTTC	CASSYSMVQGSYEQYF
TRBV5-1	TRBJ1-1	-	-	TGCGCCAGCAGCCTGGGGGTGATCGGGGAGGAAGCTTTCTTT	CASSLGVIGEEAFF
TRBV19	TRBJ2-3	-	-	TGTGCCAGTAGTAGCAGGGTAGGGCCAGATACGCAGTATTTT	CASSSRVGPDTQYF
TRBV10-3	TRBJ1-2	-	-	TGTGCCATCAGTGACAGGGATAAGTCGGGCAACTATGGCTACACCTTC	CAISDRDKSGNYGYTF
TRBV12-3/TRBV12-4	TRBJ2-1	TRBD2	few	TGTGCCAGCAGTTACGGGGGGTATGAGCAGTTCTTC	CASSYGGYEQFF
TRBV19	TRBJ2-1	TRBD2	-	TGTGCCAGTAGTATCTGGGGGAGCGGGAGCCCCTACAATGAGCAGTTCTTC	CASSIWGSGSPYNEQFF
TRBV11-2	TRBJ1-1	-	-	TGTGCCAGCAGCTCCCGAGGTGTTAGCCCGGGAAGCACTGAAGCTTTCTTT	CASSSRGVSPGSTEAFF
TRBV19	TRBJ1-2	-	-	TGTGCCAGTAGTATAAAGAGTTTCCACTATGGCTACACCTTC	CASSIKSFHYGYTF
TRBV7-9	TRBJ1-2	-	-	TGTGCCAGCAGCTTAGGAGCAGGGGTTGGCTACACCTTC	CASSLGAGVGYTF
TRBV28	TRBJ2-1	-	-	TGTGCCAGCGGTAGACAGACTTTTTACAATGAGCAGTTCTTC	CASGRQTFYNEQFF
TRBV11-2	TRBJ2-7	-	few	TGTGCCAGCGGGAGAGCGAAGAACCCCTACGAGCAGTACTTC	CASGRAKNPYEQYF
TRBV5-1	TRBJ1-2	-	-	TGCGCCAGCAGTATTGTGGGGACACCCCGAGACTATGGCTACACCTTC	CASSIVGTPRDYGYTF
TRBV30	TRBJ1-2	TRBD1	-	TGTGCCTGGAGTTCGTCGACAGGGGGCTACTATGGCTACACCTTC	CAWSSSTGGYYGYTF
TRBV2	TRBJ1-1	-	-	TGTGCCAGCAGTGGAGCCGGGACACCGAACACTGAAGCTTTCTTT	CASSGAGTPNTEAFF
TRBV28	TRBJ2-3	TRBD2	-	TGTGCCAGCAGTTCGGGAGGGGGACCCAGTCGTGATACGCAGTATTTT	CASSSGGGPSRDTQYF
TRBV6-4	TRBJ2-3	TRBD2	many	TGTGCCAGCAGTGGGACTAGCGGGGCAGATACGCAGTATTTT	CASSGTSGADTQYF
TRBV29-1	TRBJ2-7	-	-	TGCAGCGTTGTTGAGCAGGGCATCTGGGAGCAGTACTTC	CSVVEQGIWEQYF
TRBV4-2	TRBJ1-1	-	-	TGTGCCAGCAGCCCGAGGGAGGGGACTGAAGCTTTCTTT	CASSPREGTEAFF